Below, one T cell receptor beta chain is given with its context. In the source study's methods: Amplification from reference gene primers served as the basis for estimated nucleated cell counts. The assay was immunoSEQ multiplex PCR, and TCRdb's table has in-frame clones only and misses some. V and J calls and clone size are those listed in that table; D and trimming were worked out from the DNA. This table holds under 90,000 clones, 87% found once. This specimen comes from a study of blood T cell repertoires in COVID-19. Turning to the study itself: Researchers got acute and convalescent COVID-19 samples from the United States, Italy and Spain. From T cells, B-cell-depleted T cells, or PBMCs came the material, which was cDNA or gDNA.

Recruited during active infection, patients (from Seattle) were subsequently followed longitudinally. The CDR3 is 15 residues long. Per the germline V gene, CDR1 is SEHNR and CDR2 is FQNEAQ (reference sequence). V was cut by 8 bases and J by 0 bases, with 17 bases left in between. V and J are TRBV7-9 and TRBJ2-7; maybe TRBD2 (6 bases). The sequencing input was peripheral blood. The source of this sequence is a woman in her forties or fifties with COVID-19, enrolled during active disease. CDR3: CASFTGGASSYEQYF. CDR3 DNA sequence: TGTGCCAGCTTCACAGGCGGGGCAAGCTCCTACGAGCAGTACTTC.